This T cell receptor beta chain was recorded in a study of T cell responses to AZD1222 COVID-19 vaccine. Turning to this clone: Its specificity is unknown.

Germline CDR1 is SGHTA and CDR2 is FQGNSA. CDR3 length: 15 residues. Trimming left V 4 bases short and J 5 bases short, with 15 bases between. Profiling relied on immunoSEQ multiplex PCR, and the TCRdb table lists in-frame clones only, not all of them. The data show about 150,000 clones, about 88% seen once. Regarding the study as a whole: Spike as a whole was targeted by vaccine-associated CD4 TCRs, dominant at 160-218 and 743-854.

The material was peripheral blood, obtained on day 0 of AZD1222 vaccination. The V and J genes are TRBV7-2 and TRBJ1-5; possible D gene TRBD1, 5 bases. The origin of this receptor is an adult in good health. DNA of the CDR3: TGTGCCAGCAGCTCCCGGGCCTCGGGGGATCAGCCCCAGCATTTT. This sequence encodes CASSSRASGDQPQHF.